Each of the 18 T cell receptor beta chains below was sequenced from the same sample in a study of response to subunit inactivated influenza vaccine. From the RT-PCR reads, TCRdb called clonotypes with MiXCR, one entry per CDR3 protein. This sample has 630,000 or so distinct CDR3 sequences; about a sixth occur once, and the top ten carry about 9.9%. Source: PBMCs from blood, taken approximately 12 days after vaccination. Receptors originate from a man in his fifties who received an inactivated influenza vaccine.

Here the CDR3 DNA reads TGTGCCAGCAGCTTAGCAATTAACTACGAGCAGTACTTC. It translates to CASSLAINYEQYF. The J gene is TRBJ2-7, the V gene TRBV7-2, with D unresolved. The germline CDR1 and CDR2 sequences are SGHTA and FQGNSA. The CDR3 runs 13 residues. V was cut by 0 bases and J by 3 bases, with 6 bases left in between.

This clonotype turned up a few times. The chain couples TRBV29-1 to TRBJ2-3; D call uncertain. The CDR3 totals 14 residues. The V end lost 4 bases, the J end lost 2 bases, and 13 bases lay between the germline ends. Germline V gene data show CDR1 as SQVTM and CDR2 as ANQGSEA. CDR3 sequence (DNA): TGCAGCGTTGCATTATTCCGGTCCACAGATACGCAGTATTTT. Translating gives CSVALFRSTDTQYF.

This clonotype was picked up a small number of times. The gene calls are TRBV20-1 and TRBJ2-7, with TRBD1 as a possible D gene (5 bases). The CDR3 is made up of 14 amino acids. The V end was cut by 3 bases, the J end by 0 bases, with 12 bases between. CDR1 and CDR2 from the germline V gene are DFQATT and SNEGSKA (reference sequence). The CDR3: CSASSGQNSYEQYF. The CDR3 coding sequence is TGCAGTGCTAGCTCAGGGCAAAACTCCTACGAGCAGTACTTC.

The V gene is TRBV11-2, the J gene TRBJ2-4, with 8 bases fitting TRBD1. The J segment lost 4 bases and the V segment lost 1 base, leaving 3 bases of the junction unmatched. The CDR3 is made up of 15 amino acids. Germline V gene sequence: CDR1 SGHAT, CDR2 FQNNGV. The DNA for the CDR3 is TGTGCCAGCAGCTTAGTCTGGACAGGGAAAAACATTCAGTACTTC. As protein: CASSLVWTGKNIQYF.

This clonotype was recorded a few times. The chain combines TRBV12-3 or TRBV12-4 with TRBJ2-2, with D unclear. V dropped 11 bases and J dropped 6 bases, with 10 bases sitting between them. The CDR3 sequence is 11 residues long. CDR3: CAGEVAGELFF. The CDR3 bases are TGTGCCGGAGAAGTCGCCGGGGAGCTGTTTTTT.

The chain links TRBV3-1 to TRBJ2-2; D ambiguous. This CDR3 comprises 16 residues. The germline V and J ends were trimmed by 5 bases and 1 base, with 14 bases remaining between them. Germline V gene sequence: CDR1 LGHDT, CDR2 YNNKEL (reference sequence). CDR3 DNA: TGTGCCAGCAGCTACTTCTCGACGGGGAACACCGGGGAGCTGTTTTTT. Translation: CASSYFSTGNTGELFF. Supplemented by reference TRBV3-1 and TRBJ2-2, the full variable domain reads DTAVSQTPKYLVTQMGNDKSIKCEQNLGHDTMYWYKQDSKKFLKIMFSYNNKELIINETVPNRFSPKSPDKAHLNLHINSLELGDSAVYFCASSYFSTGNTGELFFGEGSRLTVL.

The V gene is TRBV7-2, the J gene TRBJ2-7; 9 positions agree with TRBD2. Germline V gives CDR1 SGHTA, CDR2 FQGNSA. V was pared by 4 bases and J by 2 bases, with 12 bases of the junction left unmatched. The CDR3 is made up of 17 amino acids. The CDR3 loop reads CASSSPFSGSRTYEQYF. Written as DNA, the CDR3 is TGTGCCAGCAGCTCCCCTTTTAGCGGGAGTAGGACCTACGAGCAGTACTTC.

This clonotype came up many times. The J gene is TRBJ2-1, the V gene TRBV29-1, with 13 nucleotides matching TRBD2. The CDR3 has 12 amino acids. Germline loops: CDR1 SQVTM, CDR2 ANQGSEA. J lost 9 bases, V lost 7 bases, and 3 bases had no gene match. The CDR3 protein is CSAGTSGIEQFF. The CDR3, as DNA: TGCAGCGCCGGGACTAGCGGGATTGAGCAGTTCTTC.

The genes are TRBV27 and TRBJ1-5, with a weak D call TRBD1 (5 bases). The ends were cut back, 2 bases at V and 6 bases at J, with 14 bases in the middle. Germline CDR1 MNHEY, CDR2 SMNVEV (reference sequence). The CDR3 sequence is 15 residues long. DNA for the CDR3: TGTGCCAGCAGTTTAACGGGGCCGGGGCCTCAGCCCCAGCATTTT. It is translated as CASSLTGPGPQPQHF.

This clonotype was counted between two and nine times. The chain joins TRBV28 to TRBJ2-7; 8 nucleotides line up with TRBD1. The germline V gene has CDR1 MDHEN and CDR2 SYDVKM. The CDR3 contains 12 residues. The trim removed 11 bases at V and 7 bases at J, leaving 10 bases unmatched. The CDR3 reads CAAGTGSWEQYF. The CDR3 nucleotides read TGTGCCGCCGGGACAGGTTCGTGGGAGCAGTACTTC.

The CDR3 region is CASSLAAGGPQTQYF. CDR3 nucleotides: TGTGCCAGCAGCTTGGCCGCGGGGGGGCCGCAGACCCAGTACTTC. The rearrangement links TRBV5-6 to TRBJ2-5, with TRBD2 matching over 9 bases. Looked up from germline, CDR1 is SGHDT and CDR2 is YYEEEE. J gave up 6 bases and V 0 bases, and 6 bases lay outside the gene matches. CDR3 length: 15 amino acids.

This clonotype was observed a few times. CDR3 bases: TGTGCCTGGGGGACACCCCTTAACTATGGCTACACCTTC. Translating it yields CAWGTPLNYGYTF. This chain links TRBV30 with TRBJ1-2; D may be TRBD1 (6 bases). Germline loops: CDR1 GTSNPN, CDR2 SVGIG (reference sequence). CDR3 length equals 13 residues. With 5 bases removed from V and 1 base from J, the gap between germline ends came to 11 bases.

V usage is TRBV3-1 and J usage is TRBJ1-6; 7 bases fit TRBD1. The CDR3 is made up of 15 amino acids. Germline CDR1 reads LGHDT; CDR2 reads YNNKEL (reference sequence). With V trimmed by 1 base and J by 8 bases, 5 bases remained unmatched. CDR3 region: CASSQVGRGYSPLHF. CDR3 nucleotide sequence: TGTGCCAGCAGCCAAGTCGGCAGGGGGTATTCACCCCTCCACTTT.

V usage is TRBV10-3 and J usage is TRBJ2-2; TRBD2 matches 13 bases. CDR3 length: 13 residues. The ends lost 10 bases at V and 6 bases at J; junction bases unmatched: 2. The germline V gene encodes CDR1 ENHRY and CDR2 SYGVKD. CDR3 nucleotides: TGTGCCAGTACTAGCGGGAGGGCCGGGGAGCTGTTTTTT. Protein product: CASTSGRAGELFF.

The chain couples TRBV7-2 to TRBJ2-1; D could derive from TRBD1 or TRBD2 (6 bases each). From germline, CDR1 is SGHTA and CDR2 FQGNSA. This CDR3 comprises 13 residues. Trimming pared 2 bases from V and 10 bases from J, leaving 12 bases between. The CDR3: CASSLPQGLEQFF. In nucleotides, the CDR3 is TGTGCCAGCAGCTTACCACAGGGACTCGAGCAGTTCTTC.

This clonotype was recorded at least ten times. V usage is TRBV6-1 and J usage is TRBJ2-3; possible D gene TRBD1, 5 bases. The CDR3 contains 16 residues. The V and J ends lost 6 bases and 1 base respectively, with 17 bases between them. The germline V gene has CDR1 MNHNS and CDR2 SASEGT. The CDR3 coding sequence is TGTGCCAGCAGCTCGGACAACCGAGGACGCACAGATACGCAGTATTTT. The encoded protein is CASSSDNRGRTDTQYF.

The chain recombines TRBV28 with TRBJ2-5, with TRBD1 as a possible D gene (5 bases). Germline V CDR1 and CDR2: MDHEN, SYDVKM. Trimming took off 5 bases at V and 13 bases at J, with 20 bases between the two ends. The CDR3 totals 13 residues. The CDR3 region has the DNA TGTGCCAGCAGTCAGGGTCGGAATATCCCTATGTACTTC. Amino acid sequence: CASSQGRNIPMYF.

This clonotype was counted once. CDR3 DNA: TGTGCCAGCAGCGTCGGGACAGGGGGCAAGAACTATGGCTACACCTTC. This encodes CASSVGTGGKNYGYTF. The chain has TRBV9 and TRBJ1-2, with 12 bases identical to TRBD1. Germline lookup yields CDR1 SGDLS and CDR2 YYNGEE. The CDR3 spans 16 residues. Germline trimming cut 2 bases from V and 2 bases from J; bases unmatched to any gene: 4. Drawing the rest from reference TRBV9 and TRBJ1-2, the complete variable domain is DSGVTQTPKHLITATGQRVTLRCSPRSGDLSVYWYQQSLDQGLQFLIQYYNGEERAKGNILERFSAQQFPDLHSELNLSSLELGDSALYFCASSVGTGGKNYGYTFGSGTRLTVV.